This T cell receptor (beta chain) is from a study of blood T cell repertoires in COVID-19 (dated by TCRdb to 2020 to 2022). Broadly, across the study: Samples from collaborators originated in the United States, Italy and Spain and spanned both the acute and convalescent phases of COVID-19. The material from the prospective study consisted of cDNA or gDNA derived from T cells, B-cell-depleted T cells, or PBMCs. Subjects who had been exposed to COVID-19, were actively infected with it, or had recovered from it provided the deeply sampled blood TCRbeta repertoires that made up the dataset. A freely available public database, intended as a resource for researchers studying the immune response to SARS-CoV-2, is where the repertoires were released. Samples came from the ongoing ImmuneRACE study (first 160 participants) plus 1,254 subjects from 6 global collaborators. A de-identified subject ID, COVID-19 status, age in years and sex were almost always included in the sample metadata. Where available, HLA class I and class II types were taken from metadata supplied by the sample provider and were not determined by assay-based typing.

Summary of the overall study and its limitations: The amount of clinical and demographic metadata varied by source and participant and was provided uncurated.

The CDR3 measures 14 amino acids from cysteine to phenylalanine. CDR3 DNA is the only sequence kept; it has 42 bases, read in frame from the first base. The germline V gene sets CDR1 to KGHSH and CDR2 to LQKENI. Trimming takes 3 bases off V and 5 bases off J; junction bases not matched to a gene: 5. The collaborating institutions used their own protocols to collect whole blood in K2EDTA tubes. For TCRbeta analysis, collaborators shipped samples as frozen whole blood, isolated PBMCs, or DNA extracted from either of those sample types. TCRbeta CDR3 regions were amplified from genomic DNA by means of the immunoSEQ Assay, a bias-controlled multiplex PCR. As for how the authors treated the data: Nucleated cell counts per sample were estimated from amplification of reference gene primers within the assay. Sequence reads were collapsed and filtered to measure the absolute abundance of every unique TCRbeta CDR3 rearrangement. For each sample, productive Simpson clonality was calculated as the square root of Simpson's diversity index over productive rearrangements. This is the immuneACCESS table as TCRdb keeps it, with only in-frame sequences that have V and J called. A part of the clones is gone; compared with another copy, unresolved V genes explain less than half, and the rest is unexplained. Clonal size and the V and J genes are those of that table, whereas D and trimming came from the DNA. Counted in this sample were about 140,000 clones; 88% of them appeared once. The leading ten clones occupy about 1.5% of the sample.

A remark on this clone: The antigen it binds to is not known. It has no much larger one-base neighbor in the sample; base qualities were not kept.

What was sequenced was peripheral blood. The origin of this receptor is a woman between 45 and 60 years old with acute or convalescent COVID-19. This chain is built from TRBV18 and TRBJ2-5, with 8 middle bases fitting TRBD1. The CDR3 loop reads CASSPRTGSETQYF. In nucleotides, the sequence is TGTGCCAGCTCACCGCGGACAGGGTCCGAGACCCAGTACTTC.